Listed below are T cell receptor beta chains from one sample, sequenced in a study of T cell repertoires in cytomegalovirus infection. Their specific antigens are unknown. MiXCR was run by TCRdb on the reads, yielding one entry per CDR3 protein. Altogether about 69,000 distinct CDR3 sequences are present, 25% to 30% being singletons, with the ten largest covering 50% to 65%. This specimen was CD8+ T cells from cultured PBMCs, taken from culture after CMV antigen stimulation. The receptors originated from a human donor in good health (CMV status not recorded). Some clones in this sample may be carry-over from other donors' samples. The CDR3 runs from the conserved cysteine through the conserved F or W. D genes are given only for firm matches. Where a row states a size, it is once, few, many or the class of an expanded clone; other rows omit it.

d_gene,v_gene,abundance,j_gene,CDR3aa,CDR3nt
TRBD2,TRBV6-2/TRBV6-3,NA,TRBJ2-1,CASSYSGTSGGNEQFF,TGTGCCAGCAGTTACTCCGGGACTAGCGGGGGGAACGAGCAGTTCTTC
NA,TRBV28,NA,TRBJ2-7,CASSLLGADSYEQYF,TGTGCCAGCAGTTTATTGGGGGCCGATTCCTACGAGCAGTACTTC
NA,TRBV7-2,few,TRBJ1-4,CASSLLGGPNEKLFF,TGTGCCAGCAGCTTACTAGGCGGCCCAAATGAAAAACTGTTTTTT
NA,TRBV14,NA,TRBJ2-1,CASSQGVRDNEQFF,TGTGCCAGCAGCCAAGGTGTCAGGGACAATGAGCAGTTCTTC
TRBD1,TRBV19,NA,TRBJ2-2,CASSMDRGLTGELFF,TGTGCCAGTAGTATGGATAGGGGGCTCACCGGGGAGCTGTTTTTT
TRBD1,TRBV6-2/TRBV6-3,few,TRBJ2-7,CASSWTGGYEQYF,TGTGCCAGCAGTTGGACAGGGGGCTACGAGCAGTACTTC
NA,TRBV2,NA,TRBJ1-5,CASSGTEYSNQPQHF,TGTGCCAGCAGTGGGACAGAGTATAGCAATCAGCCCCAGCATTTT
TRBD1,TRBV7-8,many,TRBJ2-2,CASSSFPGTGSDTGELFF,TGTGCCAGCAGCTCGTTTCCCGGGACAGGGAGCGACACCGGGGAGCTGTTTTTT
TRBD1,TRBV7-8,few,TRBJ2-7,CASSYRQGASYEQYF,TGTGCCAGCAGCTACAGACAGGGGGCCTCCTACGAGCAGTACTTC
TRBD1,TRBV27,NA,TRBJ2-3,CASSFRVGRGTDTQYF,TGTGCCAGCAGTTTCAGGGTCGGCAGGGGGACAGATACGCAGTATTTT
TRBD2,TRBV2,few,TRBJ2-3,CASEGTSDTDTQYF,TGTGCCAGCGAGGGGACTAGCGACACAGATACGCAGTATTTT
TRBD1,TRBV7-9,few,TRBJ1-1,CASSLAPGGNTEAFF,TGTGCCAGCAGCTTAGCCCCAGGGGGGAACACTGAAGCTTTCTTT
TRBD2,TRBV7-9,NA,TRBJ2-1,CASSGRLAGGAYNEQFF,TGTGCCAGCAGCGGGAGACTAGCGGGGGGAGCCTACAATGAGCAGTTCTTC
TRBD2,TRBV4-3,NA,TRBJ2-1,CASSQGEGTYNEQFF,TGCGCCAGCAGCCAAGGGGAGGGAACCTACAATGAGCAGTTCTTC
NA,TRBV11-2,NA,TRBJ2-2,CASSLARNTGELFF,TGTGCCAGCAGCTTAGCCCGGAACACCGGGGAGCTGTTTTTT
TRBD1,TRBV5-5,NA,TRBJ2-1,CASSLAVGYRGSSYNEQFF,TGTGCCAGCAGCTTGGCAGTCGGGTACAGGGGGAGCTCCTACAATGAGCAGTTCTTC
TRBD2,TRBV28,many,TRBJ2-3,CASSLWGTSAVDTQYF,TGTGCCAGCAGTTTATGGGGGACTAGCGCGGTAGATACGCAGTATTTT
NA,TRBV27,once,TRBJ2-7,CASRGTLYEQYF,TGTGCCAGCAGGGGGACTCTCTACGAGCAGTACTTC
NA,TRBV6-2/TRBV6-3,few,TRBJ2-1,CASSYSDFSEQFF,TGTGCCAGCAGTTACTCCGATTTTTCAGAGCAGTTCTTC
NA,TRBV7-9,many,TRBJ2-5,CASSATGVQETQYF,TGTGCCAGCAGCGCCACGGGAGTCCAAGAGACCCAGTACTTC
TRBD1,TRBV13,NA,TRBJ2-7,CASSVTGWTGGPYEQYF,TGTGCCAGCAGCGTAACAGGATGGACAGGAGGTCCGTACGAGCAGTACTTC
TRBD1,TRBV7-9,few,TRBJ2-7,CASSWTGGHEQYF,TGTGCCAGCAGCTGGACAGGGGGCCACGAGCAGTACTTC
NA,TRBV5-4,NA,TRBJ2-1,CASSWGSHNEQFF,TGTGCCAGCAGCTGGGGCAGCCACAATGAGCAGTTCTTC
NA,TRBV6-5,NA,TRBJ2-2,CASSYRGIGELFF,TGTGCCAGCAGTTACAGAGGGATCGGGGAGCTGTTTTTT
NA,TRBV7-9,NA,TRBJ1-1,CASSPESESEAAAFF,TGTGCCAGCAGCCCCGAGTCAGAATCAGAGGCAGCGGCTTTCTTT
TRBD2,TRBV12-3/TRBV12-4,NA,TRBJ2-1,CASSVAGTSGGKGYNEQFF,TGTGCCAGCAGTGTGGCCGGGACTAGCGGGGGGAAAGGTTACAATGAGCAGTTCTTC
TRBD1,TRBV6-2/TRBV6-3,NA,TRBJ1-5,CASSRDRGLGQPQHF,TGTGCCAGCAGTCGAGACAGGGGGCTGGGTCAGCCCCAGCATTTT
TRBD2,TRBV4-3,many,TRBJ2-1,CASSSLAGGLNEQFF,TGCGCCAGCAGCTCACTAGCGGGGGGCTTGAATGAGCAGTTCTTC
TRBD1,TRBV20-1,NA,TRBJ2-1,CSAGGLRDRKTGEQFF,TGCAGTGCTGGGGGCTTAAGGGACAGGAAGACGGGTGAGCAGTTCTTC
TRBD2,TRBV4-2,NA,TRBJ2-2,CASSQDLDGGGGTGELFF,TGTGCCAGCAGCCAAGATCTCGACGGGGGGGGTGGCACCGGGGAGCTGTTTTTT
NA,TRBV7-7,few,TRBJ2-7,CASSLGVGLAYEQYF,TGTGCCAGCAGCCTGGGAGTAGGGCTCGCCTACGAGCAGTACTTC
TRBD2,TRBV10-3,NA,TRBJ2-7,CAISASTGTSPYEQYF,TGTGCCATCAGTGCATCAACCGGGACTAGTCCGTACGAGCAGTACTTC
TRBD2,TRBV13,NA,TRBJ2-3,CASSPQREFLGDTQYF,TGTGCCAGCAGCCCGCAGCGGGAGTTCCTCGGAGATACGCAGTATTTT
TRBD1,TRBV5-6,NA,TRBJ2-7,CASSLGTGRHEQYF,TGTGCCAGCAGCCTCGGGACAGGGAGGCACGAGCAGTACTTC
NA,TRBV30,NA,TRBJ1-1,CAWSVTNTEAFF,TGTGCCTGGAGTGTGACGAACACTGAAGCTTTCTTT
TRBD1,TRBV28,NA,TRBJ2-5,CASRRDSQEIQYF,TGTGCCAGCAGACGGGACAGCCAAGAGATCCAGTACTTC
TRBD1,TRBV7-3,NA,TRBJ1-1,CASSPGQGGVNTEAFF,TGTGCCAGCAGCCCCGGGCAGGGGGGGGTGAACACTGAAGCTTTCTTT
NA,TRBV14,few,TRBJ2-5,CASSPENQETQYF,TGTGCCAGCAGCCCCGAAAACCAAGAGACCCAGTACTTC
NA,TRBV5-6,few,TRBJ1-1,CASSLGTARGAFF,TGTGCCAGCAGCTTGGGGACAGCCCGTGGAGCTTTCTTT
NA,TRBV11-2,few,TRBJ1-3,CASSPQGRLSGNTIYF,TGTGCCAGCAGCCCCCAGGGCAGACTCTCTGGAAACACCATATATTTT
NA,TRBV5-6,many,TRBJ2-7,CASSFEGAGLLAEQYF,TGTGCCAGCAGCTTCGAGGGGGCGGGACTTCTGGCCGAGCAGTACTTC
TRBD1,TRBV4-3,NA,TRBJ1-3,CASSPKDRVVAGNTIYF,TGCGCCAGCAGCCCGAAGGACAGGGTGGTAGCTGGAAACACCATATATTTT